These 19 T cell receptor beta chains were all obtained from the same sample, sequenced in a study of control samples from healthy donors and cancer patients. Method: immunoSEQ multiplex PCR; TCRdb's copy keeps in-frame clones and lacks some. The sample carries 150,000 to 200,000 clones, just under 95% recorded once. Sequencing used blood. These receptors were collected from a woman in her thirties or forties in good health.

The gene calls are TRBV29-1 and TRBJ1-4; D is perhaps TRBD1 (6 bases). Germline CDR1 is SQVTM and CDR2 is ANQGSEA. Deletions cut 7 bases from V and 3 bases from J, with 15 bases between. There are 14 residues in the CDR3. CDR3 protein: CSAGSGGANEKLFF. In nucleotides, the CDR3 is TGCAGCGCCGGGAGCGGGGGCGCTAATGAAAAACTGTTTTTT. Complete variable domain (other parts from reference TRBV29-1 and TRBJ1-4): SAVISQKPSRDICQRGTSLTIQCQVDSQVTMMFWYRQQPGQSLTLIATANQGSEATYESGFVIDKFPISRPNLTFSTLTVSNMSPEDSSIYLCSAGSGGANEKLFFGSGTQLSVL.

This clone was seen a single time. The rearrangement joins TRBV7-9 to TRBJ1-1, with D unclear. V was shortened by 4 bases and J by 2 bases, with 2 bases between the two germline ends. The CDR3 length is 11 residues. Germline assignment: CDR1 SEHNR and CDR2 FQNEAQ (reference sequence). CDR3 region: CASSSNTEAFF. CDR3 DNA sequence: TGTGCCAGCAGCTCAAACACTGAAGCTTTCTTT.

This chain joins TRBV19 and TRBJ1-2; D might be TRBD1 (5 bases). The V gene's germline CDR1 is LNHDA and CDR2 SQIVND (reference sequence). The CDR3 sequence is 14 residues long. V gave up 4 bases and J gave up 7 bases, with 16 bases separating them. The CDR3 DNA is TGTGCCAGTAGTAAGTCGGCGGGGGAGGCTGGCTACACCTTC. Its translation is CASSKSAGEAGYTF.

Only one count was recorded for this clone. The chain recombines TRBV18 with TRBJ2-5; D may match TRBD1 or TRBD2 (5 bases each). V dropped 6 bases and J dropped 5 bases, with 19 bases sitting between them. Germline V gene data show CDR1 as KGHSH and CDR2 as LQKENI. The CDR3 extends over 15 amino acids. The CDR3 nucleotides read TGTGCCAGCTCTTTCCGGGACGGCCGGCGGGAGACCCAGTACTTC. Encoded protein: CASSFRDGRRETQYF.

The chain employs TRBV29-1 and TRBJ1-1, with TRBD1 matching 7 bases. V gave up 5 bases and J gave up 2 bases; unmatched junction bases: 5. CDR3 length: 13 residues. The germline V gene encodes CDR1 SQVTM and CDR2 ANQGSEA. The CDR3 nucleotides are TGCAGCGTTATAAACAGGGGTAACACTGAAGCTTTCTTT. Translated, it gives CSVINRGNTEAFF.

J is TRBJ1-2 and V is TRBV11-2; D is uncertain. The V and J ends lost 2 bases and 6 bases respectively, with 13 bases between them. The CDR3 length is 14 residues. CDR1 SGHAT and CDR2 FQNNGV come from the germline V gene. CDR3 amino acids: CASSLSWGGDGYTF. The CDR3 nucleotides read TGTGCCAGCAGCTTATCCTGGGGTGGAGATGGCTACACCTTC.

The chain joins TRBV7-8 to TRBJ2-7; D gene uncertain. Germline CDR1 reads SGHVS; CDR2 reads FQNEAQ. The CDR3 has 13 amino acids. V dropped 1 base and J dropped 2 bases, with 6 bases sitting between them. The CDR3 spells CASSLGFPYEQYF. The DNA of the CDR3 is TGTGCCAGCAGCTTAGGATTTCCCTACGAGCAGTACTTC. Together with reference TRBV7-8 and TRBJ2-7, the CDR3 gives the full variable domain: GAGVSQSPRYKVAKRGQDVALRCDPISGHVSLFWYQQALGQGPEFLTYFQNEAQLDKSGLPSDRFFAERPEGSVSTLKIQRTQQEDSAVYLCASSLGFPYEQYFGPGTRLTVT.

Remarks on this clone: Its ends do not fully match the called genes, so a read error is possible. This chain links TRBV7-2 with TRBJ2-1; 8 bases are shared with TRBD2. This CDR3 has 17 residues. Germline lookup yields CDR1 SGHTA and CDR2 FQGNSA. The CDR3 nucleotides read TGTGCCAGCAGCCTAGCGGCGGTTAGCGGGGCCTACAATGAGCAGTTCTTC. The encoded protein is CASSLAAVSGAYNEQFF. The full variable domain, completed using reference TRBV7-2 and TRBJ2-1, is GAGVSQSPSNKVTEKGKDVELRCDPISGHTALYWYRQSLGQGLEFLIYFQGNSAPDKSGLPSDRFSAERTGGSVSTLTIQRTQQEDSAVYLCASSLAAVSGAYNEQFFGPGTRLTVL.

The V call is TRBV9, the J call TRBJ2-3; D remains ambiguous. CDR3 length: 16 amino acids. The V and J ends lost 0 bases and 0 bases respectively, with 11 bases between them. Germline V gene data show CDR1 as SGDLS and CDR2 as YYNGEE. The CDR3 loop reads CASSVVGGMSTDTQYF. CDR3 nucleotides: TGTGCCAGCAGCGTAGTCGGCGGTATGAGCACAGATACGCAGTATTTT.

The DNA for the CDR3 is TGTGCCACCAGCAGAGATCGGAACAACAGGGTCGAGCAGTACTTC. Its protein is CATSRDRNNRVEQYF. The chain is built from TRBV15 and TRBJ2-7, with a weak D call TRBD1 (6 bases). This CDR3 has 15 residues. Germline loops: CDR1 LNHNV, CDR2 YYDKDF (reference sequence). Trimming took 0 bases from V and 6 from J, leaving 15 bases between them.

The V call is TRBV6-6, the J call TRBJ1-1; D unclear. The V gene lost 5 bases and the J gene lost 7 bases, with 8 bases spanning the gap. The CDR3 is 11 residues long. Germline CDR1 and CDR2: MNHNY and SVGAGI (reference sequence). This chain's CDR3 is CASSPHDEAFF. For the CDR3, the DNA is TGTGCCAGCAGTCCCCACGATGAAGCTTTCTTT.

The chain's CDR3 is CASSLLGQGTEAFF. DNA for the CDR3: TGCGCCAGCAGCTTACTGGGACAGGGCACTGAAGCTTTCTTT. The V call is TRBV5-1, the J call TRBJ1-1, with 9 nucleotides matching TRBD1. From germline, CDR1 is SGHRS and CDR2 YFSETQ. This CDR3 is built from 14 residues. The junction had 3 bases not matched to a gene; V was cut back by 2 bases and J by 4 bases.

The count of this clone is one. V gene TRBV19 combines with J gene TRBJ1-2; 8 bases agree with TRBD1. This CDR3 is built from 16 residues. CDR1 and CDR2 (germline): LNHDA, SQIVND (reference sequence). V lost 4 bases, J lost 3 bases, and 10 bases stayed unmatched. In DNA form, the CDR3 reads TGTGCCAGTAGTAGATTACACAGGGGGTCGGACTATGGCTACACCTTC. It specifies CASSRLHRGSDYGYTF.

This clone occurred once. The rearrangement joins TRBV11-2 to TRBJ2-2; weak D call: TRBD2 (5 bases). Trimming pared 1 base from V and 6 bases from J, leaving 15 bases between. The length of the CDR3 is 16 residues. Germline assignment: CDR1 SGHAT and CDR2 FQNNGV. For the CDR3, the DNA is TGTGCCAGCAGCTTAGTTCCGGGAAGGGTGTCCGGGGAGCTGTTTTTT. Residues: CASSLVPGRVSGELFF.

The chain uses TRBV7-2 and TRBJ1-5; possible D gene TRBD1, 5 bases. The CDR3 contains 15 residues. The V and J ends lost 1 base and 2 bases respectively, with 9 bases between them. The germline gives CDR1 SGHTA, CDR2 FQGNSA. CDR3 in amino acids: CASSLDGAGNQPQHF. Written as DNA, the CDR3 is TGTGCCAGCAGCTTAGATGGGGCAGGCAATCAGCCCCAGCATTTT.

The chain is built from TRBV10-3 and TRBJ1-5; no clear D. V was shortened by 2 bases and J by 5 bases, with 10 bases between the two germline ends. Germline V gene lookup returns CDR1 ENHRY and CDR2 SYGVKD. CDR3 size: 14 residues. The CDR3 is CAISEGGRDQPQHF. The CDR3 DNA reads as TGTGCCATCAGTGAGGGCGGGAGGGATCAGCCCCAGCATTTT.

This chain uses TRBV27 with TRBJ2-5; the match to TRBD1 covers 7 bases. CDR1 and CDR2 from the germline V gene are MNHEY and SMNVEV (reference sequence). The J segment lost 2 bases and the V segment lost 8 bases, leaving 8 bases of the junction unmatched. There are 14 residues in the CDR3. CDR3 coding DNA: TGTGCCAGCGGCCGGGACAGACTACAAGAGACCCAGTACTTC. The encoded protein is CASGRDRLQETQYF.

The rearrangement uses TRBV7-3 and TRBJ2-1; 8 positions match TRBD2. Germline CDR1 and CDR2: SGHTA and FQGTGA. The CDR3 spans 13 residues. J lost 10 bases, V lost 3 bases, and 5 bases had no gene match. The CDR3 reads CASSFQLAGEQFF. The CDR3 bases are TGTGCCAGCAGCTTTCAATTAGCGGGGGAGCAGTTCTTC.

V and J are TRBV7-7 and TRBJ1-1; perhaps TRBD1 as D (5 bases). Between the trimmed V and J ends, which lost 2 bases and 0 bases, there was a span of 7 bases. CDR1 is SSHAT and CDR2 is FNYEAQ in the germline V gene (reference sequence). The CDR3 loop spans 14 amino acids. Here the CDR3 reads CASSLLGVNTEAFF. The CDR3 coding sequence is TGTGCCAGCAGCTTACTAGGGGTGAACACTGAAGCTTTCTTT.